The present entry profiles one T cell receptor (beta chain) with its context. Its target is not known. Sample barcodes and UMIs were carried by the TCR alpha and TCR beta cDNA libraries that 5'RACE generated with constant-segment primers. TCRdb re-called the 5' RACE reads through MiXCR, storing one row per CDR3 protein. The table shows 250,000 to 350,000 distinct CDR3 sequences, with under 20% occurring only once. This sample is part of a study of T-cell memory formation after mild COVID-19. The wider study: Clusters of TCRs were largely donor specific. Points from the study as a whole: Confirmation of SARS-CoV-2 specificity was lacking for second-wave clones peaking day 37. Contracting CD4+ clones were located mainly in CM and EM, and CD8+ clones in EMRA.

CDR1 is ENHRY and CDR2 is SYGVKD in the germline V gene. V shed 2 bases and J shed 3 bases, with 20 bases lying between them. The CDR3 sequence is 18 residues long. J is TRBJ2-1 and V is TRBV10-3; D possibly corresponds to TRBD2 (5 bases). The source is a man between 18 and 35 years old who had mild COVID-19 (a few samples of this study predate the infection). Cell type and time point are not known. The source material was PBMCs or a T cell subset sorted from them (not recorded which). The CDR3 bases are TGTGCCATCAGTGAGCCATTAGGCGGGCTAGTCGGCTACAATGAGCAGTTCTTC. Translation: CAISEPLGGLVGYNEQFF.